This entry lists 10 T cell receptor beta chains sequenced from one sample in a study of T cell repertoires in cytomegalovirus infection. Via MiXCR, TCRdb re-called the reads, giving one row per CDR3 protein. The table records roughly 500,000 distinct CDR3 sequences, 30% to 40% of them present only once. These TCRs are of unknown antigen specificity. This sample comprised cultured PBMCs, obtained from culture after CMV antigen stimulation. These receptors all come from a human donor in good health (CMV status not recorded). Some clones in this sample may be carry-over from other donors' samples.

The chain carries TRBV4-3 and TRBJ2-2; D may match TRBD1 or TRBD2 (5 bases each). Trimming took off 11 bases at V and 0 bases at J, with 22 bases between the two ends. The germline CDR1 and CDR2 sequences are LGHNA and YSLEER. This CDR3 is 17 amino acids long. CDR3 in amino acids: CAGTNGPGTPNTGELFF. CDR3 DNA sequence: TGCGCCGGGACGAACGGACCGGGGACCCCGAACACCGGGGAGCTGTTTTTT.

V usage is TRBV19 and J usage is TRBJ1-5; possible D gene TRBD1, 5 bases. There are 18 residues in the CDR3. Germline assignment: CDR1 LNHDA and CDR2 SQIVND (reference sequence). V dropped 4 bases and J dropped 1 base, with 20 bases sitting between them. The CDR3 loop is CASSKRDGFFRSNQPQHF. The CDR3 region has the DNA TGTGCCAGTAGTAAGAGGGACGGCTTCTTTAGGAGCAATCAGCCCCAGCATTTT.

V and J are TRBV6-2 or TRBV6-3 and TRBJ2-7, with D possibly TRBD2 on 6 matching bases. The CDR3 has 13 residues. The V and J ends lost 4 bases and 6 bases respectively, with 13 bases between them. CDR1 is MNHEY, CDR2 SVGEGT, per germline. CDR3 bases: TGTGCCAGCAGTTTCGGAGGGGCCGGCGAGCAGTACGTC. Encoded protein: CASSFGGAGEQYV.

This chain joins TRBV10-3 and TRBJ2-6; TRBD1 might be the D (6 bases). CDR1 and CDR2 from the germline V gene are ENHRY and SYGVKD. This CDR3 contains 16 residues. Between the trimmed V and J ends, which lost 8 bases and 1 base, there was a span of 15 bases. Written as DNA, the CDR3 is TGTGCCATCCCGGGACAAGCACAATCTGGGGCCAACGTCCTGACTTTC. Its translation: CAIPGQAQSGANVLTF.

This clonotype showed up just a few times. This sequence joins TRBV18 and TRBJ1-2; D uncertain. The CDR3 spans 14 residues. The V end was cut by 4 bases, the J end by 4 bases, with 13 bases between. Germline CDR1 is KGHSH and CDR2 is LQKENI. The CDR3 region is CASSLQDTGYGYTF. CDR3 coding DNA: TGTGCCAGCTCACTCCAAGACACCGGCTATGGCTACACCTTC.

This chain links TRBV6-6 with TRBJ2-7; 8 positions match TRBD1. This CDR3 contains 14 residues. J lost 2 bases, V lost 5 bases, and 5 bases had no gene match. Looked up from germline, CDR1 is MNHNY and CDR2 is SVGAGI (reference sequence). The CDR3 loop is CASSKRQGTYEQYV. The CDR3 DNA follows: TGTGCCAGCAGTAAGCGACAGGGGACCTACGAGCAGTACGTC.

This clonotype was seen only a few times. The rearrangement uses TRBV7-9 and TRBJ2-2; D unresolved. The CDR3 loop spans 13 amino acids. Trimming removed 0 bases from V and 5 bases from J, with 4 bases in between. The germline gives CDR1 SEHNR, CDR2 FQNEAQ (reference sequence). The CDR3 sequence is CASSLAITGELFF. The CDR3 coding sequence is TGTGCCAGCAGCTTAGCGATTACCGGGGAGCTGTTTTTT. The entire variable domain, with the rest obtained from reference TRBV7-9 and TRBJ2-2, is as follows: DTGVSQNPRHKITKRGQNVTFRCDPISEHNRLYWYRQTLGQGPEFLTYFQNEAQLEKSRLLSDRFSAERPKGSFSTLEIQRTEQGDSAMYLCASSLAITGELFFGEGSRLTVL.

The table lists this clonotype with many counts. This chain connects TRBV7-6 to TRBJ2-6; TRBD1 aligns across 10 bases. The V gene's germline CDR1 is SGHVS and CDR2 FNYEAQ. After removal of 5 bases from V and 0 bases from J, the junction contained 7 bases not matched to a gene. CDR3 length equals 18 residues. CDR3 nucleotides: TGTGCCAGCAGCGCCAGGACAGGGGGGACCTCTGGGGCCAACGTCCTGACTTTC. Translated, it gives CASSARTGGTSGANVLTF.

The chain joins TRBV6-4 to TRBJ2-1; 14 bases match TRBD2. The CDR3 covers 15 residues. J was trimmed by 6 bases and V by 8 bases; bases with no gene match: 6. CDR1 is MRHNA and CDR2 is SNTAGT in the germline V gene. The CDR3 reads CASGTSGSPINEQFF. DNA for the CDR3: TGTGCCAGCGGGACTAGCGGGAGTCCAATCAATGAGCAGTTCTTC.

The rearrangement uses TRBV12-3 or TRBV12-4 and TRBJ2-5; TRBD2 matches at 10 bases. The ends lost 8 bases at V and 2 bases at J; junction bases unmatched: 5. The CDR3 runs 14 residues. The CDR3 loop reads CASGKREGQETQYF. CDR3 in DNA: TGTGCCAGCGGAAAGCGGGAGGGACAAGAGACCCAGTACTTC.